Listed below are T cell receptor beta chains from one sample, sequenced in a study of blood T cells in healthy people across ages. TCRdb re-derived calls from the 5' RACE reads in MiXCR, one entry per CDR3 protein. Here the sample spans around 1,000,000 distinct CDR3 sequences, 20% to 25% being singletons. These sequences were also reported in another study, on T cells of mothers and their children.

The sequenced material came from blood. These receptor sequences come from a girl aged 2-10 years in good health. CDR3s include the opening cysteine and the closing phenylalanine or tryptophan. A D gene is named only where the DNA matches it firmly. Clone size is given for some rows only: seen once, a few or many times, or a class if the clone is expanded.

clone_size: few
j_call: TRBJ1-1
v_call: TRBV4-3
d_call: NA
cdr3_nt: TGCGCCAGCAGCCAAGGGGGTTGGGGCACTGAAGCTTTCTTT
cdr3_aa: CASSQGGWGTEAFF

clone_size: few
j_call: TRBJ2-7
v_call: TRBV4-1
d_call: NA
cdr3_nt: TGCGCCAGCAGCCACACTTCGGGCTACGAGCAGTACTTC
cdr3_aa: CASSHTSGYEQYF

clone_size: NA
j_call: TRBJ2-1
v_call: TRBV7-3
d_call: TRBD2
cdr3_nt: TGTGCCAGCAGCTTAACCCCGGGGGGGTACAATGAGCAGTTCTTC
cdr3_aa: CASSLTPGGYNEQFF

clone_size: once
j_call: TRBJ2-5
v_call: TRBV11-1
d_call: TRBD1
cdr3_nt: TGTGCCAGCAGCTCAGCCGGGACAGGGGAGTACCAAGAGACCCAGTACTTC
cdr3_aa: CASSSAGTGEYQETQYF

clone_size: many
j_call: TRBJ2-1
v_call: TRBV7-9
d_call: NA
cdr3_nt: TGTGCCAGCAGTTCAGGGAGCTCCTACAATGAGCAGTTCTTC
cdr3_aa: CASSSGSSYNEQFF

clone_size: few
j_call: TRBJ2-3
v_call: TRBV7-9
d_call: NA
cdr3_nt: TGTGCCAGCAGCTTCGAGAACCTCAGGGGCCCCGCAGATACGCAGTATTTT
cdr3_aa: CASSFENLRGPADTQYF

clone_size: NA
j_call: TRBJ2-7
v_call: TRBV20-1
d_call: NA
cdr3_nt: TGCAGTGCTAGAGGTATGGGGTGGTTGGACTACGAGCAGTACTTC
cdr3_aa: CSARGMGWLDYEQYF

clone_size: few
j_call: TRBJ2-5
v_call: TRBV7-6
d_call: TRBD2
cdr3_nt: TGTGCCAGCAGCTTATTACACTTACTAGCGACCCAAGAGACCCAGTACTTC
cdr3_aa: CASSLLHLLATQETQYF

clone_size: NA
j_call: TRBJ2-1
v_call: TRBV14
d_call: TRBD2
cdr3_nt: TGTGCCAGCAGCCAATACGGGGGGGCCTACAATGAGCAGTTCTTC
cdr3_aa: CASSQYGGAYNEQFF

clone_size: NA
j_call: TRBJ1-2
v_call: TRBV11-2
d_call: NA
cdr3_nt: TGTGCCAGCAGCTTGACGGACAATAACTATGGCTACACCTTC
cdr3_aa: CASSLTDNNYGYTF

clone_size: few
j_call: TRBJ2-1
v_call: TRBV29-1
d_call: NA
cdr3_nt: TGCAGCGTTGAAGAGGGCGACTACAATGAGCAGTTCTTC
cdr3_aa: CSVEEGDYNEQFF

clone_size: few
j_call: TRBJ1-5
v_call: TRBV7-7
d_call: NA
cdr3_nt: TGTGCTAGCAGCCCCGGATCCAGGGAATACCAGCCCCAGCATTTT
cdr3_aa: CASSPGSREYQPQHF

clone_size: NA
j_call: TRBJ2-7
v_call: TRBV20-1
d_call: NA
cdr3_nt: TGCAGTGCTAGAGATCCTGGGGGAGTCTACGAGCGGTACTTC
cdr3_aa: CSARDPGGVYERYF

clone_size: NA
j_call: TRBJ2-2
v_call: TRBV24-1
d_call: NA
cdr3_nt: TGTGCCACCAGTCACGCGGGGATCAGCACCGGGGAGCTGTTTTTT
cdr3_aa: CATSHAGISTGELFF

clone_size: NA
j_call: TRBJ1-3
v_call: TRBV4-1
d_call: NA
cdr3_nt: TGCGCCAGCAGCCTACAGGCCTCTGGAAACACCATATATTTT
cdr3_aa: CASSLQASGNTIYF

clone_size: many
j_call: TRBJ2-7
v_call: TRBV18
d_call: NA
cdr3_nt: TGTGCCAGCTCTTCAGCCGGCGAGCAGTACTTC
cdr3_aa: CASSSAGEQYF

clone_size: few
j_call: TRBJ2-1
v_call: TRBV3-1
d_call: NA
cdr3_nt: TGTGCCAGCAGCCAAACAGGTTCCGACAATGAGCAGTTCTTC
cdr3_aa: CASSQTGSDNEQFF

clone_size: few
j_call: TRBJ2-7
v_call: TRBV29-1
d_call: NA
cdr3_nt: TGCAGCGTTGCCCTCGGCAGTCGAACCTACGAGCAGTACTTC
cdr3_aa: CSVALGSRTYEQYF

clone_size: NA
j_call: TRBJ2-1
v_call: TRBV11-2
d_call: NA
cdr3_nt: TGTGCCAGCAGCCCCGGGACATCCTTTCACAATGAGCAGTTCTTC
cdr3_aa: CASSPGTSFHNEQFF

clone_size: NA
j_call: TRBJ2-7
v_call: TRBV12-3/TRBV12-4
d_call: NA
cdr3_nt: TGTGCCAGCAGTTTAACGGACTTGGCCTACGAGCAGTACTTC
cdr3_aa: CASSLTDLAYEQYF

clone_size: few
j_call: TRBJ1-2
v_call: TRBV20-1
d_call: TRBD1
cdr3_nt: TGCAGTGCCCCGGGGGGAGACAGGGTGAACTATGGCTACACCTTC
cdr3_aa: CSAPGGDRVNYGYTF

clone_size: NA
j_call: TRBJ2-5
v_call: TRBV25-1
d_call: TRBD1
cdr3_nt: TGTGCCAGCAGTGAATGGGGACAGCGAGAGACCCAGTACTTC
cdr3_aa: CASSEWGQRETQYF